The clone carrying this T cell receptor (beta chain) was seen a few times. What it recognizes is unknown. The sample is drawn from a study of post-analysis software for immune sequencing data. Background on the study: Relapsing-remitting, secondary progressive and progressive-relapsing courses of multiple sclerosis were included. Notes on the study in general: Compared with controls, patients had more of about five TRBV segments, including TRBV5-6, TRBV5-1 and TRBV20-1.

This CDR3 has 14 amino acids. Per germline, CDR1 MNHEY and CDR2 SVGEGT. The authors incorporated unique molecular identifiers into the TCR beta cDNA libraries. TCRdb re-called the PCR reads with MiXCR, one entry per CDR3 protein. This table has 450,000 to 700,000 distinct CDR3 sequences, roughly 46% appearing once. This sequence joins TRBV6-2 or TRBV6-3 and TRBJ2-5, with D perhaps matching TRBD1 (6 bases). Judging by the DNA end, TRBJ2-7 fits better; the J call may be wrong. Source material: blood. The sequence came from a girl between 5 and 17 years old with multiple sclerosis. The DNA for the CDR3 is TGTGCCAGCAGTACCCGTGTCAGGGGACACGAGCAGTACTTC. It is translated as CASSTRVRGHEQYF.